This entry describes one T cell receptor beta chain. The target antigen is unknown. The sample belongs to a study of radiotherapy plus CTLA-4 blockade in lung cancer. Study context: An objective response was seen in around 17% of patients, and disease control in about 30%.

People whose metastatic non-small-cell lung cancer was chemo-refractory got focal radiation along with CTLA-4 blockade by ipilimumab. Findings and caveats of the study: Early blood T cell clone changes and increased post-radiation serum interferon-beta were reportedly the strongest response predictors. Blood TCR clones of tumor origin expanded after radiotherapy plus ipilimumab.

Using immunoSEQ multiplex PCR, the repertoire was profiled, and TCRdb retains in-frame clones only, with some absent. The data show 42,000 or so clones, 75% to 85% seen once. Germline V gene sequence: CDR1 ENHRY, CDR2 SYGVKD. The CDR3 is 14 amino acids. Trimming cost V 0 bases and J 2 bases, with 7 bases left between them. The sample consisted of peripheral blood, taken from a patient treated with radiotherapy plus ipilimumab. This clonotype originated in a human donor with non-small cell lung cancer that progressed on radiotherapy plus ipilimumab. The chain is built from TRBV10-3 and TRBJ1-2; D unresolved. CDR3 sequence reads: CAISESTGNYGYTF. For the CDR3, the DNA is TGTGCCATCAGTGAGTCGACGGGAAACTATGGCTACACCTTC.